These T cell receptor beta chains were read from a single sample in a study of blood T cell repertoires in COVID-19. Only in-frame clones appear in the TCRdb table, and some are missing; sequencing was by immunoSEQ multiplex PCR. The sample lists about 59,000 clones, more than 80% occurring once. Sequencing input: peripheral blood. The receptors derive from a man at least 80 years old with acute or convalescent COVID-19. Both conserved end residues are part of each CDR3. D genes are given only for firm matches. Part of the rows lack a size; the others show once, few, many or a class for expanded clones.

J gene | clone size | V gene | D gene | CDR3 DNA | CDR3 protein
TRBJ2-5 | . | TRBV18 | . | TGTGCCAGCTCATCCCCGACAACCCAAGAGACCCAGTACTTC | CASSSPTTQETQYF
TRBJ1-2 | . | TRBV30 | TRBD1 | TGTGCCTGGAGTACCTCCCGGACAGGGTCTTCCGGCTACACCTTC | CAWSTSRTGSSGYTF
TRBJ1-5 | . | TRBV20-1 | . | TGCAGTGCTAGTTTGGGCGCGGGGGGGCCCCAGCATTTT | CSASLGAGGPQHF
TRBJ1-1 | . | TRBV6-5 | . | TGTGCCGCAAGGGGCAGGGTTAACACTGAAGCTTTCTTT | CAARGRVNTEAFF
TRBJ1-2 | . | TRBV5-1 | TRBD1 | TGCGCCAGCAGACCCGGGACAGGACGAGGGGGCTACACCTTC | CASRPGTGRGGYTF
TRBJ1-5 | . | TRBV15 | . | TGTGCCACCAGCAGGGAACAGGGTCAGGGTCAGCCCCAGCATTTT | CATSREQGQGQPQHF
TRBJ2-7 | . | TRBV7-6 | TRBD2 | TGTGCCAGCAGCTTAGGTCCTAGCGGCTACGAGCAGTACTTC | CASSLGPSGYEQYF
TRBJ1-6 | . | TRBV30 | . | TGTGCCTGGAGGTTGAGCTCCTATAATTCACCCCTCCACTTT | CAWRLSSYNSPLHF
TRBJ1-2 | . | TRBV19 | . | TGTGCCAGTAGTCCCCCCAGGGGCCTGGGTGGCTACACCTTC | CASSPPRGLGGYTF
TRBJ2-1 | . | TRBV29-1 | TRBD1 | TGCAGCGCCACCGGGACAGGGTTGAATGAGCAGTTCTTC | CSATGTGLNEQFF
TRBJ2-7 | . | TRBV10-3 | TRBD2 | TGTGCCATCAGGGGGGATAGCGGGGGCTACGAGCAGTACTTC | CAIRGDSGGYEQYF
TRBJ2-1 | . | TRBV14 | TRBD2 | TGTGCCAGCAGCCCCCTTAGCGGGGGTTACAATGAGCAGTTCTTC | CASSPLSGGYNEQFF
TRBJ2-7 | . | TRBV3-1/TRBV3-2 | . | TGTGCCAGCAGCCAAGGGGCTATGCCCTACGAGCAGTACTTC | CASSQGAMPYEQYF
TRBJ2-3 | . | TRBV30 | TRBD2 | TGTGCCTGTGGGACTAGACCAGATACGCAGTATTTT | CACGTRPDTQYF
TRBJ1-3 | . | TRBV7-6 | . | TGTGCCAGCAGCCTGGGCACACACTCCTCTGGAAACACCATATATTTT | CASSLGTHSSGNTIYF
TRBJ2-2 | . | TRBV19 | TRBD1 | TGTGCCAGTAGGACAGGGTGGGACACCGGGGAGCTGTTTTTT | CASRTGWDTGELFF
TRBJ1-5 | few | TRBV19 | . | TGTGCCAGTAGTATAACCAGGGCTTTGAATCAGCCCCAGCATTTT | CASSITRALNQPQHF
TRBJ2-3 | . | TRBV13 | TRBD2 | TGTGCCAGCAGCCTCCAAAGCGGGGGGGCGTTCACGTATACGCAGTATTTT | CASSLQSGGAFTYTQYF
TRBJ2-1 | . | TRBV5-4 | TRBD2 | TGTGCCAGCAGCCCCCAGCGGGGGGGCGACAATGAGCAGTTCTTC | CASSPQRGGDNEQFF
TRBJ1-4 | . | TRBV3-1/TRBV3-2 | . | TGTGCCAGCAGCCTAAACCGTCTGGGGGGAAAACTGTTTTTT | CASSLNRLGGKLFF
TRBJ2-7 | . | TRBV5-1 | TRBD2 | TGCGCCAGCAGCACAAAAGCGGGGGGGACCTACGAGCAGTACTTC | CASSTKAGGTYEQYF
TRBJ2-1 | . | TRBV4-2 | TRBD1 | TGTGCCAGCAGCCAAGATCCTCGACAGGGGGCTGGTGAGCAGTTCTTC | CASSQDPRQGAGEQFF
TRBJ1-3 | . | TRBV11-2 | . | TGTGCCAGCAGCCTGGACACCTACTCTGGAAACACCATATATTTT | CASSLDTYSGNTIYF
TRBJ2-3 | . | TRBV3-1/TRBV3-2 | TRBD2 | TGTGCCAGCAGCCAGGGACTAGCGGGGGGGAGGAAGCAGTATTTT | CASSQGLAGGRKQYF
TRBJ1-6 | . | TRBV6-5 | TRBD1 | TGTGCCAGTGGACAGGGAAGCTCCTATAATTCACCCCTCCACTTT | CASGQGSSYNSPLHF
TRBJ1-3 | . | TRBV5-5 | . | TGTGCCAGCAGCTTGGAACGGTCCCCTGGAAACACCATATATTTT | CASSLERSPGNTIYF
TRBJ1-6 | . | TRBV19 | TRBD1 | TGTGCCAGTAGTATGGGACAGGGGGCCGGACCCCTCCACTTT | CASSMGQGAGPLHF
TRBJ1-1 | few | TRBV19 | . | TGTGCCAGTAGCGACAGACCTAACACTGAAGCTTTCTTT | CASSDRPNTEAFF
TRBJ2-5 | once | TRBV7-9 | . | TGTGCCAGCAGCTCACAAGAGACCCAGTACTTC | CASSSQETQYF
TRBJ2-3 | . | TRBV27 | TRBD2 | TGTGCCAGCAGTTTTTGGCGAGCGGGGGTAAGCACAGATACGCAGTATTTT | CASSFWRAGVSTDTQYF
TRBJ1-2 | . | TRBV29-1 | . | TGCAGCGTTTCTTCGGGGGGACTGTCCGTTCCTGGCTACACCTTC | CSVSSGGLSVPGYTF
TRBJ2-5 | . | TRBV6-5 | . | TGTGCCAGCAGTTACCCCGCTTCGGGCCAAGAGACCCAGTACTTC | CASSYPASGQETQYF
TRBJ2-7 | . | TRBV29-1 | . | TGCAGCGTTGAAGATCTGCCGGGGAAGCAGTACTTC | CSVEDLPGKQYF
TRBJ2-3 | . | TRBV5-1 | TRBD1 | TGCGCCAGCAGCCCCGGGACAGGGGGACGCACAGATACGCAGTATTTT | CASSPGTGGRTDTQYF
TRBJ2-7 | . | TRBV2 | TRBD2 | TGTGCCACCCTGCCGGGACTAGCGGGTTACGAGCAGTACTTC | CATLPGLAGYEQYF
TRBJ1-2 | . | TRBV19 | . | TGTGCCAGTAGTCAACAGGGTTTCTATGGCTACACCTTC | CASSQQGFYGYTF
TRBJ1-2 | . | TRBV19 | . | TGTGCCAGTAGCTATAACCTGGACAACGGCTACACCTTC | CASSYNLDNGYTF
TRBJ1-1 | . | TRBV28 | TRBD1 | TGTGCCAGCAGCGAGACAGGGCGGGAAGGGGAAGCTTTCTTT | CASSETGREGEAFF
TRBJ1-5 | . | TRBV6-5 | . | TGTGCCAGCAGTTACTCGACCAGGGGAGAGTGGCCCCAGCATTTT | CASSYSTRGEWPQHF
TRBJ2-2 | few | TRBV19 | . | TGTGCCAGTAGTCCTGGCGGTCGGGTCACCGGGGAGCTGTTTTTT | CASSPGGRVTGELFF
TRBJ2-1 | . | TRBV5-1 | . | TGCGCCAGCAGACCAGGGTTGAGCTCCTACAATGAGCAGTTCTTC | CASRPGLSSYNEQFF
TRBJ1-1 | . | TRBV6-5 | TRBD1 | TGTGCCAGCAGTCGACAGGGGGTTGCTGAAGCTTTCTTT | CASSRQGVAEAFF
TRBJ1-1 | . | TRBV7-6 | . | TGTGCCAGCAGCCCCCCAGTTGGGGGGGCCAACACTGAAGCTTTCTTT | CASSPPVGGANTEAFF
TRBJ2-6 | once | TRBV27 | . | TGTGCCAGCAGTTTATGGAGCAGGGAAGCTTCCGGGGCCAACGTCCTGACTTTC | CASSLWSREASGANVLTF
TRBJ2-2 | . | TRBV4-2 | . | TGTGCCAGCAGCCAAAGCGGGAACACCGGGGAGCTGTTTTTT | CASSQSGNTGELFF
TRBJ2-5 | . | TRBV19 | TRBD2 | TGTGCCAGTAGTATAGTGCCTAGCGGGGGGGGCCAAGAGACCCAGTACTTC | CASSIVPSGGGQETQYF
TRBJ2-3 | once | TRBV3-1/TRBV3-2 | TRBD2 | TGTGCCAGCAGCCAAGGCCTAGCGGGGGACCCCACAGATACGCAGTATTTT | CASSQGLAGDPTDTQYF
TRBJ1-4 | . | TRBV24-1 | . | TGTGCCACCTCGACAGGAACCGATGAAAAACTGTTTTTT | CATSTGTDEKLFF
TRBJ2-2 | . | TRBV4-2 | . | TGTGCCAGCAGCCAAGCTTTATCGTTAGACGGGGAGCTGTTTTTT | CASSQALSLDGELFF
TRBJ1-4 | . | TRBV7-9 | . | TGTGCCAGCAGCCCCGCCGGGGAAAAACTGTTTTTT | CASSPAGEKLFF
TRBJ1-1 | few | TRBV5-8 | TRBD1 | TGTGCCAGCAGCCCCAACAGGGGACAAGGATTCACTGAAGCTTTCTTT | CASSPNRGQGFTEAFF
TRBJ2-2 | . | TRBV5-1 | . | TGCGCCAGCAGCTTGGGAGCCTCTAACACCGGGGAGCTGTTTTTT | CASSLGASNTGELFF
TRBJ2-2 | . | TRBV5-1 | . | TGCGCCAGCAGCTTGAGTCAGGTCAGCGGGGAGCTGTTTTTT | CASSLSQVSGELFF
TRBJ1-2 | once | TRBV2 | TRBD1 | TGTGCCAGCAGTCCCACAGGACAGGGTTGGGGCTACACCTTC | CASSPTGQGWGYTF
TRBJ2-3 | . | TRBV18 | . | TGTGCCAGCTCGGGGGGGCCCTACACAGATACGCAGTATTTT | CASSGGPYTDTQYF
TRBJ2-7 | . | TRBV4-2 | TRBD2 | TGTGCCAGCAGCCAAGATGCCAGCGGGGGCTACGAGCAGTACTTC | CASSQDASGGYEQYF
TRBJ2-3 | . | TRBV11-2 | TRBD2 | TGTGCCAGCAGCCCGCCCGGGAGGTCAGATACGCAGTATTTT | CASSPPGRSDTQYF
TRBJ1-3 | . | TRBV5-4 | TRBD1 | TGTGCCAGCAGCTTGGCTTCAGGGGGCAGTGGAAACACCATATATTTT | CASSLASGGSGNTIYF